These 15 T cell receptor delta chains share one sample of origin, sequenced in a study of gamma-delta T cells after stem cell transplantation. TCRdb re-processed the RT-PCR reads using CATT. The sample carries nearly 8,000 delta-chain clones, about 14% recorded once. The material sequenced was gamma-delta T cells. The receptor source for this set is a human donor. It is not recorded whose cells these are; they may come from a transplant donor.

By frequency in the sample, this clone is medium-sized. Additional DNA sequences in this sample encode the identical CDR3. J is TRDJ1 and V is TRDV1, with TRDD3 matching over 12 bases. The V and J ends lost 1 base and 3 bases, in that order; junction bases with no gene match: 12. The CDR3 has 19 amino acids. CDR1 is TSWWSYY, CDR2 QGS, per germline. The CDR3 protein is CALGEPQLGDTWAPDKLIF. For the CDR3, the DNA is TGTGCTCTTGGGGAACCCCAACTGGGGGATACATGGGCACCCGATAAACTCATCTTT.

In this sample, this clone turned up a few times. The genes are TRDV1 and TRDJ1; 9 bases are shared with TRDD3. The CDR3 extends over 15 amino acids. Trimming cost V 5 bases and J 2 bases; bases outside gene matches: 6. Germline values: CDR1 TSWWSYY, CDR2 QGS. The DNA for the CDR3 is TGTGCTCTTGGGCCTCTTCTGGGGGATACCGATAAACTCATCTTT. It specifies CALGPLLGDTDKLIF.

Sample share makes this clone medium-sized. The same CDR3 arises from other DNA sequences in this sample as well. The J gene is TRDJ1, the V gene TRDV2, with 8 bases fitting TRDD3. The V gene end was trimmed by 0 bases and the J gene end by 4 bases; junction bases not matched to a gene: 3. The germline V gene has CDR1 GEAIGNYY and CDR2 EKD. The CDR3 is made up of 14 amino acids. The DNA for the CDR3 is TGTGCCTGTGACACCGCGGGGGGATACGATAAACTCATCTTT. This encodes CACDTAGGYDKLIF.

This clone is medium-sized (0.01 to 0.1%) within its sample. The chain links TRDV1 to TRDJ1, with 12 nucleotides matching TRDD3. This CDR3 comprises 19 residues. V lost 0 bases, J lost 3 bases, and 11 bases stayed unmatched. In germline, CDR1 is TSWWSYY, CDR2 QGS. The CDR3 DNA sequence: TGTGCTCTTGGGGAACTAACTACTGGGGGATACTTGTGTGCCGATAAACTCATCTTT. Protein: CALGELTTGGYLCADKLIF.

This clone was seen a few times. V usage is TRDV1 and J usage is TRDJ1; 8 positions match TRDD3. Germline CDR1 TSWWSYY, CDR2 QGS. The CDR3 is 19 residues long. After removal of 0 bases from V and 0 bases from J, the junction contained 12 bases not matched to a gene. As DNA, the CDR3 is TGTGCTCTTGGGGAACTGGGCTACGGTGGGGGATCGTACACCGATAAACTCATCTTT. It codes for CALGELGYGGGSYTDKLIF.

This clone was seen more than once but under ten times. TCRdb shows a much larger clone's protein in place of this DNA's translation, and the two differ at residue 4, likely through a read error; the protein shown is translated from the DNA. In nucleotides, the CDR3 is TGTGCCTGTGGCACCCAAGGCCAGCTTGGCACCGATAAACTCATCTTT. Translation gives CACGTQGQLGTDKLIF. J is TRDJ1 and V is TRDV2, with D uncertain. CDR1 is GEAIGNYY and CDR2 is EKD in the germline V gene. CDR3 length: 16 residues.

This clone was recorded a few times. A much larger clone sits a single nucleotide away, making a read error possible. The chain uses TRDV1 and TRDJ1; no clear D. From germline, CDR1 is TSWWSYY and CDR2 QGS. The CDR3 extends over 15 amino acids. V lost 10 bases to trimming and J lost 4 bases, with 22 bases between them. CDR3 in DNA: TGTGCTCATGCTATAGCCCATAACCCCCTCGATAAACTCATCTTT. Protein sequence: CAHAIAHNPLDKLIF.

J is TRDJ1 and V is TRAV29/DV5, with 7 bases lining up with TRDD3. The germline V gene encodes CDR1 NSMFDY and CDR2 ISSIKDK. With V trimmed by 1 base and J by 0 bases, 27 bases remained unmatched. CDR3 length: 22 residues. This chain's CDR3 is CAASPKSSGRGIRVHYTDKLIF. In DNA form, the CDR3 reads TGTGCAGCAAGCCCAAAATCCTCCGGCCGGGGGATTAGGGTGCATTACACCGATAAACTCATCTTT.

This clone came up a few times. This may be a read error, as it is one base from a much larger clone. V gene TRDV2 combines with J gene TRDJ3, with 9 bases identical to TRDD3. Losses at the gene ends were 0 bases for V and 0 bases for J; bases not matched to a gene: 11. This CDR3 region has 21 residues. Germline-derived CDR1 and CDR2 are GEAIGNYY and EKD. In DNA form, the CDR3 reads TGTGCCTGTGACACCACGATACTGGGGGACTCGAGCTCCTGGGACACCCGACAGATGTTTTTC. This codes for CACDTTILGDSSSWDTRQMFF.

This clone was observed a handful of times. The chain has TRDV1 and TRDJ1; 8 bases fit TRDD3. There are 19 residues in the CDR3. CDR1 TSWWSYY and CDR2 QGS come from the germline V gene. The ends lost 1 base at V and 0 bases at J; junction bases unmatched: 13. The CDR3 region has the DNA TGTGCTCTTGGGGAACGTTCCGGAACTGGGGGTCCGTACACCGATAAACTCATCTTT. Translated: CALGERSGTGGPYTDKLIF.

Details on this clone: This may stem from a read error, because a much larger clone lies one nucleotide away. The chain couples TRDV2 to TRDJ1; the match to TRDD3 covers 8 bases. This CDR3 is 19 amino acids long. Germline CDR1 reads GEAIGNYY; CDR2 reads EKD. Trimming cost V 0 bases and J 0 bases; bases outside gene matches: 14. The CDR3 sequence is CACDTRGYLNGRYTDKLIF. DNA for the CDR3: TGTGCCTGTGACACCAGGGGATACCTGAACGGTCGCTACACCGATAAACTCATCTTT.

The gene calls are TRDV1 and TRDJ1, with TRDD3 matching over 7 bases. Germline V lookup: CDR1 TSWWSYY, CDR2 QGS. The CDR3 loop spans 23 amino acids. With 0 bases clipped from V and 0 bases from J, the junction kept 25 bases outside the gene matches. The CDR3 region is CALGELIRPPIKWGTPDTDKLIF. The CDR3 DNA reads TGTGCTCTTGGGGAACTCATCCGGCCCCCTATTAAGTGGGGGACACCGGACACCGATAAACTCATCTTT.

This clone was seen more than once but under ten times. Relative to the germline gene, one junction end is altered; a read error may explain this. The chain couples TRDV2 to TRDJ2, with 8 bases matching TRDD3. CDR3 length equals 19 residues. Germline lookup yields CDR1 GEAIGNYY and CDR2 EKD. CDR3 protein: CACDTYFTGGYALTAQPFF. The CDR3 nucleotides read TGTGCCTGTGACACCTATTTCACTGGGGGCTACGCTTTGACAGCACAACCCTTCTTT.

J is TRDJ1 and V is TRDV1; D is possibly TRDD2 (6 bases). The CDR3 totals 17 residues. With 0 bases removed from V and 2 bases from J, the gap between germline ends came to 16 bases. Germline CDR1 reads TSWWSYY; CDR2 reads QGS. The CDR3 protein is CALGELGPTSRTDKLIF. In DNA form, the CDR3 reads TGTGCTCTTGGGGAACTAGGTCCTACGAGCCGAACCGATAAACTCATCTTT.

This clone was observed a handful of times. TCRdb's protein for this DNA is that of a much larger clone and differs from the translation at residue 14, likely a read error; the protein shown is the DNA translation. V and J are TRDV2 and TRDJ1, with a weak D call TRDD3 (5 bases). CDR1 is GEAIGNYY and CDR2 is EKD in the germline V gene. The CDR3 spans 16 residues. CDR3 coding DNA: TGTGCCTGTGACACCTGGAGGGGGCTTCACACCGATAAACCCATCTTT. It yields the protein CACDTWRGLHTDKPIF.